One T cell receptor (beta chain) is described in this entry. This clone's antigen is unknown. Per-base qualities were not stored, and no clone one base away is much larger. The sample's time point, from its label and the paper: pretreatment peripheral blood. The cohort comprised 29 patients with locally advanced or metastatic urothelial carcinoma treated at Memorial Sloan Kettering on a trial protocol. Peripheral blood mononuclear cells were collected pretreatment and during treatment, with between 1 and 8 total time points per patient. The Qiagen DNeasy Blood extraction kit was used to purify genomic DNA from total PBMCs and tumor samples. PBMCs were collected pretreatment and during treatment and were isolated and stored as previously described. The entry originates in a study of PD-L1 blockade in urothelial cancer (TCRdb year 2017). Background on the whole study: Every patient began therapy around 2014 and was given atezolizumab 1,200 mg intravenously every 3 weeks. In the same patients, whole exome sequencing and RNA sequencing of pretreatment tumors were performed in addition to TCR sequencing. Eight to ten patients achieved durable clinical benefit and approximately 20 did not. An exploratory multi-omic analysis was conducted of the somatic, immune and clinical correlates of response to PD-L1 blockade with atezolizumab in urothelial cancer. About 90% of the 29 patients were males with bladder-origin urothelial cancer, and about 65% of the 29 reported a prior smoking history. Patients had an ECOG performance status of 0 or 1 and had received between 0 and 3 prior chemotherapy regimens. Durable clinical benefit was defined as progression-free survival longer than 6 months, and TCR features were also tested against progression-free and overall survival. TCR sequencing covered pretreatment tumor samples and matched, serially collected peripheral blood taken before and after atezolizumab treatment. Blood samples yielded a median of around 150,000 T cells and more than 80,000 unique TCRs, with median clonality 0.080. Blood samples were analyzed at 3 weeks after treatment start (second dose) and at 6 weeks after treatment start. Just over 28 patients had pretreatment blood TCR-seq, about 25 had at least one posttreatment blood collection, and about 25 had tumor TCR-seq.

Synthetic TCR analog templates were spiked into each PCR to estimate absolute template abundance from read counts. TCRbeta CDR3 regions were amplified from genomic DNA with bias-controlled V and J gene primers using the immunoSEQ assay. Sequencing of rearranged TCRbeta segments was done at approximately 20X coverage. Concerning the study's data processing: Sequencing errors were corrected by clustering, and CDR3s were annotated against IMGT so that V, D and J genes could be assigned. Downstream analyses used only productive TCRbeta rearrangements and left out out-of-frame or stop-codon sequences. To compute clonality, Shannon entropy was normalized by the log of the number of unique productive sequences and then subtracted from one. Clones differing between time points or between blood and tumor were identified using Fisher's exact test with Benjamini-Hochberg correction, with an adjusted p below 0.01 applied as the threshold. TCRdb carries this immuneACCESS record with in-frame sequences only. Its versions omit some clonotypes, under half of them owing to an unresolved V gene in the studies checked, with the rest unexplained. The V and J calls and clone size are taken from that table; D and trimming were inferred from the DNA. Across this sample there are tens of thousands of clones, with roughly 90% seen only once. The top ten clones comprise around 1.5% of the sample.

Here is what the overall study found, with its caveats: Improved progression-free and overall survival was associated with having pretreatment peripheral blood TCR clonality below the median. At 3 weeks after the start of treatment, tumor-associated TCR clones in peripheral blood had expanded more in patients with durable benefit (n ≈ 24, p = 0.022). Because the sample size was small (n ≈ 27) and many of the analyses were exploratory, the results are meant to be hypothesis-generating.

This sequence originates from a man in his fifties or sixties with urothelial cancer. The source material was PBMCs, sampled around atezolizumab (anti-PD-L1) treatment.

The nucleotide sequence is TGCAGTGCGAAAGGGGCTGGCGAGCAGTACTTC. Translated, this is CSAKGAGEQYF. The sequence is built from TRBV20-1 and TRBJ2-7; TRBD1 is perhaps the D gene, given 5 matching bases. The germline ends are 12 bases apart after V is trimmed by 6 bases and J by 6 bases. CDR1 and CDR2 (DFQATT, SNEGSKA) derive from the germline V gene (reference sequence). The CDR3, from cysteine to phenylalanine, totals 11 residues. The DNA shown is the 33-base CDR3, in frame from base 1.